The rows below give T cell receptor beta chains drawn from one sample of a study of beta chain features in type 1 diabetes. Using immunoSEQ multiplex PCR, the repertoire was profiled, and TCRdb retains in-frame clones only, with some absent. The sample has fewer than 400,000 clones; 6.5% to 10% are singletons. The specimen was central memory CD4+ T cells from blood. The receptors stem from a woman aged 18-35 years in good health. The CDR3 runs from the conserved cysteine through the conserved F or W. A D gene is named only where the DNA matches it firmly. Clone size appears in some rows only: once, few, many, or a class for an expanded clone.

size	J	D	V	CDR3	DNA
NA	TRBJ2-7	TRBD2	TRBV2	CASSVASGRDEQYF	TGTGCCAGCAGTGTCGCTAGCGGGAGGGACGAGCAGTACTTC
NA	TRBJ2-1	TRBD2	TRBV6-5	CASSRTSVNEQFF	TGTGCCAGCAGCCGGACTAGCGTTAATGAGCAGTTCTTC
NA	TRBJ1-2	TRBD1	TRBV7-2	CASSSTPGQSYTF	TGTGCCAGCAGCTCGACCCCGGGACAGAGCTACACCTTC
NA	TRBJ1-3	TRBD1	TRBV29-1	CSVLTGNTIYF	TGCAGCGTGCTGACAGGGAACACCATATATTTT
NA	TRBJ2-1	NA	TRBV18	CASSPLSADQQFF	TGTGCCAGCTCACCACTTTCAGCGGACCAGCAGTTCTTC
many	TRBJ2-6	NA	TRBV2	CASRGSGANVLTF	TGTGCCAGCAGAGGCTCTGGGGCCAACGTCCTGACTTTC
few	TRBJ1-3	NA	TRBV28	CASSLGGRGNTIYF	TGTGCCAGCAGTTTAGGAGGCAGAGGAAACACCATATATTTT
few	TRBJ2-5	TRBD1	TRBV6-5	CASSYSMTGAGTQYF	TGTGCCAGCAGTTACTCGATGACAGGGGCAGGGACCCAGTACTTC
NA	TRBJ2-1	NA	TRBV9	CASSVAAGRYNEQFF	TGTGCCAGCAGCGTAGCTGCGGGCCGCTACAATGAGCAGTTCTTC
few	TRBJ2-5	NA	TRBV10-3	CAISVRAQETQYF	TGTGCCATCAGTGTCAGGGCACAGGAGACCCAGTACTTC
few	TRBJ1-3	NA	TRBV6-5	CATQNSGNTIYF	TGTGCCACCCAGAACTCTGGAAACACCATATATTTT
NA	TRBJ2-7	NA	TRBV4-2	CASSPGQIYNEQYF	TGTGCCAGCAGCCCAGGACAGATTTATAACGAGCAGTACTTC
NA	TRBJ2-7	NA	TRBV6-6	CASSSIREQYF	TGTGCCAGCAGTTCCATACGCGAGCAGTACTTC
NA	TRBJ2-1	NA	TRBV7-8	CASSLGGRTYNEQFF	TGTGCCAGCAGCTTAGGTGGGAGGACCTACAATGAGCAGTTCTTC
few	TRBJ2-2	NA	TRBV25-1	CASSELGTPGELFF	TGTGCCAGCAGTGAATTAGGGACTCCCGGGGAGCTGTTTTTT
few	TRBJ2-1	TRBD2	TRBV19	CASSFRLAEYNEQFF	TGTGCCAGTAGTTTCAGACTAGCGGAATACAATGAGCAGTTCTTC
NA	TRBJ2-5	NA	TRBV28	CASSSPATLQETQYF	TGTGCCAGCAGTTCCCCAGCGACCCTACAAGAGACCCAGTACTTC
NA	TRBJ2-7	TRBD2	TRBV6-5	CASSTGREWYEQYF	TGTGCCAGCAGTACCGGGCGGGAGTGGTACGAGCAGTACTTC
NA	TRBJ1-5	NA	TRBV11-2	CASIQSGGPLIGPQHF	TGTGCCAGCATCCAATCCGGCGGGCCGCTAATTGGACCCCAGCATTTT
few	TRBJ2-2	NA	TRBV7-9	CASSFINTGELFF	TGTGCCAGCAGCTTTATCAACACCGGGGAGCTGTTTTTT
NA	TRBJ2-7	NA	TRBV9	CASSVSGNSYEQYF	TGTGCCAGCAGCGTAAGTGGAAACTCCTACGAGCAGTACTTC
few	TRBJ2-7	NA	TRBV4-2	CASSGSGSYEQYF	TGTGCCAGCAGCGGGAGTGGCTCCTACGAGCAGTACTTC
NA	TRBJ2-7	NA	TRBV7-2	CASSLNSVDSYEQYF	TGTGCCAGCAGCCTCAATAGCGTAGACTCCTACGAGCAGTACTTC
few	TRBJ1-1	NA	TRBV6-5	CASSRRGNTEAFF	TGTGCCAGCAGTCGCAGGGGTAACACTGAAGCTTTCTTT
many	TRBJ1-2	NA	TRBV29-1	CSVVETVYGYTF	TGCAGCGTTGTTGAGACGGTTTATGGCTACACCTTC
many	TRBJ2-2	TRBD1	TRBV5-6	CASSPRRTGAGTGELFF	TGTGCCAGCAGCCCTCGACGGACAGGGGCGGGCACCGGGGAGCTGTTTTTT
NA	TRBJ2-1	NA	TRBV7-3	CASSLPGKEEQFF	TGTGCCAGCAGCCTACCGGGGAAAGAGGAGCAGTTCTTC
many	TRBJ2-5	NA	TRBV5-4	CASSRGVQTQYF	TGTGCCAGCAGCCGGGGTGTACAGACCCAGTACTTC
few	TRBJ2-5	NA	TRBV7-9	CASGRGETQYF	TGTGCCAGCGGTCGGGGGGAGACCCAGTACTTC
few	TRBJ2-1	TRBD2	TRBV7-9	CASSLRASGRGHEQFF	TGTGCCAGCAGCTTAAGGGCTAGCGGGAGGGGGCATGAGCAGTTCTTC
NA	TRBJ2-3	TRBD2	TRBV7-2	CASSLRTSGRLNTQYF	TGTGCCAGCAGCTTAAGGACTAGCGGGAGGTTGAATACGCAGTATTTT
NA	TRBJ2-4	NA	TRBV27	CASKDRRLNIQYF	TGTGCCAGCAAAGACAGAAGATTAAACATTCAGTACTTC
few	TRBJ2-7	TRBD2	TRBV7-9	CASSPIGRDYSYEQYF	TGTGCCAGCAGCCCGATAGGCCGGGACTACTCCTACGAGCAGTACTTC
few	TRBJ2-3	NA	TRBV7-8	CASSPTVTARSTQYF	TGTGCCAGCAGCCCTACGGTTACCGCTCGGAGTACGCAGTATTTT
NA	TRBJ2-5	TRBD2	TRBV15	CATSRDPSGVEETQYF	TGTGCCACCAGCAGAGATCCTAGCGGGGTAGAAGAGACCCAGTACTTC
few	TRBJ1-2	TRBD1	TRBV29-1	CSARQGAGGYTF	TGCAGCGCCAGACAGGGGGCGGGCGGCTACACCTTC